A single sample is the source of the 10 T cell receptor beta chains below, sequenced in a study of blood T cell repertoires in COVID-19. Using immunoSEQ multiplex PCR, the repertoire was profiled, and TCRdb retains in-frame clones only, with some absent. This table has about 380,000 clones, approximately 80% appearing once. The specimen was peripheral blood. These receptors all come from a human donor with acute or convalescent COVID-19. The donor label of this sample is uncertain.

The chain links TRBV24-1 to TRBJ2-1, with 9 bases identical to TRBD1. The CDR3 contains 16 residues. V lost 1 base to trimming and J lost 6 bases; unmatched junction nucleotides: 6. Germline values: CDR1 KGHDR, CDR2 SFDVKD. DNA for the CDR3: TGTGCCACCAGTGATTTTCGGACAGGGGTGGGCAATGAGCAGTTCTTC. It specifies CATSDFRTGVGNEQFF.

V is TRBV7-8 and J is TRBJ2-3; 10 bases are shared with TRBD1. The CDR3 is made up of 16 amino acids. Per germline, CDR1 SGHVS and CDR2 FQNEAQ. Germline trimming cut 6 bases from V and 5 bases from J; bases unmatched to any gene: 11. The CDR3 nucleotides are TGTGCCAGCAGAGACAGGGGGCAGGCTAGAGGAGATACGCAGTATTTT. It specifies CASRDRGQARGDTQYF. Using reference TRBV7-8 and TRBJ2-3 for the parts outside the CDR3, the full variable domain is GAGVSQSPRYKVAKRGQDVALRCDPISGHVSLFWYQQALGQGPEFLTYFQNEAQLDKSGLPSDRFFAERPEGSVSTLKIQRTQQEDSAVYLCASRDRGQARGDTQYFGPGTRLTVL.

The chain uses TRBV5-1 and TRBJ2-1, with 10 bases lining up with TRBD1. CDR1 and CDR2 (germline): SGHRS, YFSETQ. V trimming: 0 bases; J trimming: 3 bases; junction bases outside the gene matches: 3. This CDR3 region has 16 residues. The CDR3, as DNA: TGCGCCAGCAGCTTGGCCGGGACAGGGGTCTACAATGAGCAGTTCTTC. The encoded protein is CASSLAGTGVYNEQFF.

The chain has TRBV7-9 and TRBJ1-1; D gene uncertain. CDR3 size: 15 residues. Trimming removed 0 bases at V and 6 bases at J, with 14 bases between. The germline V gene has CDR1 SEHNR and CDR2 FQNEAQ (reference sequence). Here the CDR3 DNA reads TGTGCCAGCAGCTTAGCAGGATCCAGGATCGCTGAAGCTTTCTTT. It yields the protein CASSLAGSRIAEAFF. The full variable domain, in which reference TRBV7-9 and TRBJ1-1 provide the parts outside the CDR3, is DTGVSQNPRHKITKRGQNVTFRCDPISEHNRLYWYRQTLGQGPEFLTYFQNEAQLEKSRLLSDRFSAERPKGSFSTLEIQRTEQGDSAMYLCASSLAGSRIAEAFFGQGTRLTVV.

The chain joins TRBV10-3 to TRBJ1-4; D is undetermined. There are 13 residues in the CDR3. Germline V gene lookup returns CDR1 ENHRY and CDR2 SYGVKD. Trimming removed 6 bases at V and 4 bases at J, with 9 bases between. The CDR3 loop reads CAIRMDYNEKLFF. The CDR3 DNA sequence: TGTGCCATCAGGATGGACTATAATGAAAAACTGTTTTTT.

V usage is TRBV18 and J usage is TRBJ2-1, with D perhaps TRBD2 (6 bases). V lost 3 bases and J 6 bases, leaving 18 bases between the germline ends. The CDR3 consists of 16 residues. Germline CDR1 KGHSH, CDR2 LQKENI. This CDR3 is CASSPEILAGLNEQFF. The DNA of the CDR3 is TGTGCCAGCTCACCGGAGATACTAGCCGGTCTCAATGAGCAGTTCTTC.

The chain is built from TRBV11-1 and TRBJ2-5; D is perhaps TRBD2 (5 bases). This CDR3 is 15 amino acids long. The V end lost 1 base, the J end lost 5 bases, and 14 bases lay between the germline ends. Germline V gives CDR1 SGHAT, CDR2 FQDESV (reference sequence). The CDR3 DNA is TGTGCCAGCAGCTTAGGACTGTACCCGGGGGAGACCCAGTACTTC. Protein product: CASSLGLYPGETQYF.

CDR3 sequence: CASSSTGQTGEQYF. The CDR3 DNA is TGTGCCAGCAGTTCAACAGGACAGACTGGCGAGCAGTACTTC. V and J are TRBV28 and TRBJ2-7; perhaps TRBD1 as D (6 bases). The CDR3 contains 14 residues. Trimming removed 4 bases at V and 6 bases at J, with 16 bases between. The V gene's germline CDR1 is MDHEN and CDR2 SYDVKM.

V is TRBV18 and J is TRBJ1-1, with D uncertain. The CDR3 has 14 residues. V lost 5 bases, J lost 4 bases, and 14 bases lay in between. Germline V gives CDR1 KGHSH, CDR2 LQKENI. CDR3 DNA: TGTGCCAGCTCAATATCTGAGGGCGGCACTGAAGCTTTCTTT. It yields the protein CASSISEGGTEAFF.

This rearrangement joins TRBV6-1 to TRBJ2-7, with D possibly matching TRBD2 (6 bases). Germline V lookup: CDR1 MNHNS, CDR2 SASEGT. V lost 2 bases to trimming and J lost 1 base, with 12 bases between them. The CDR3 has 15 amino acids. CDR3 sequence (DNA): TGTGCCAGCAGTGAACGTCGGGGGTATTCCTACGAGCAGTACTTC. Translation: CASSERRGYSYEQYF.